Presented here are 19 T cell receptor beta chains from one specimen sequenced in a study of OX40 agonist ivuxolimab in advanced cancers. Assay used: immunoSEQ multiplex PCR; TCRdb lists only in-frame clones, some missing. The data hold about 54,000 clones, with over 80% observed a single time. Sequencing used CD4+ or CD8+ T cells sorted from blood, obtained in a trial of the OX40 agonist ivuxolimab. The receptors originated from an adult with an advanced solid tumor such as melanoma, head and neck, liver or kidney cancer.

CDR3 residues: CASSPTGHPKNIQYF. CDR3 DNA: TGTGCCAGCTCACCGACGGGACATCCCAAAAACATTCAGTACTTC. The V gene is TRBV18, the J gene TRBJ2-4, with D possibly matching TRBD1 (6 bases). The germline V gene encodes CDR1 KGHSH and CDR2 LQKENI. V was shortened by 3 bases and J by 2 bases, with 11 bases between the two germline ends. The CDR3 extends over 15 amino acids.

This clone is a singleton in its sample. The chain links TRBV7-3 to TRBJ2-3; TRBD2 aligns across 7 bases. There are 15 residues in the CDR3. After removal of 1 base from V and 2 bases from J, the junction contained 3 bases not matched to a gene. Germline V gene sequence: CDR1 SGHTA, CDR2 FQGTGA. CDR3 in amino acids: CASSLSGSPTDTQYF. CDR3 sequence (DNA): TGTGCCAGCAGCTTAAGCGGGAGCCCCACAGATACGCAGTATTTT. The whole variable domain, remainder taken from reference TRBV7-3 and TRBJ2-3, is GAGVSQTPSNKVTEKGKYVELRCDPISGHTALYWYRQSLGQGPEFLIYFQGTGAADDSGLPNDRFFAVRPEGSVSTLKIQRTERGDSAVYLCASSLSGSPTDTQYFGPGTRLTVL.

V usage is TRBV28 and J usage is TRBJ1-1; D is ambiguous. Trimming left V 2 bases short and J 2 bases short, with 9 bases between. This CDR3 has 14 residues. Germline V gives CDR1 MDHEN, CDR2 SYDVKM. The CDR3 protein is CASSLVQTNTEAFF. The CDR3 DNA follows: TGTGCCAGCAGTTTAGTACAGACAAACACTGAAGCTTTCTTT.

This chain joins TRBV7-2 and TRBJ2-5; 10 nucleotides align to TRBD1. The J call may be wrong; the DNA end is better matched by TRBJ2-7. The CDR3 runs to 15 residues. Germline CDR1 reads SGHTA; CDR2 reads FQGNSA. The DNA for the CDR3 is TGTGCCAGCAGCTTCGGCGGGACAGGGGCCCGCGAGCAGTACTTC. This encodes CASSFGGTGAREQYF.

The CDR3 here is CASSTWLGKGQYF. The DNA of the CDR3 is TGTGCCAGTAGTACCTGGTTAGGGAAAGGGCAGTACTTC. The chain recombines TRBV19 with TRBJ2-7; D remains unclear. The CDR3 totals 13 residues. V was trimmed by 4 bases and J by 9 bases, leaving 16 bases between them. CDR1 is LNHDA and CDR2 is SQIVND in the germline V gene (reference sequence).

This clone has just one count. CDR3 nucleotide sequence: TGTGCCAGCAGTTACTATCGGGGAGGGCCGCTCGAGACCCAGTACTTC. Protein product: CASSYYRGGPLETQYF. The rearrangement links TRBV6-5 to TRBJ2-5; the match to TRBD2 covers 7 bases. V shed 1 base and J 5 bases; nucleotides not matched to a gene: 10. Per the germline V gene, CDR1 is MNHEY and CDR2 is SVGAGI. CDR3 length: 16 amino acids.

This clone was counted between two and nine times. This chain connects TRBV5-6 to TRBJ2-7, with D uncertain. Germline CDR1 is SGHDT and CDR2 is YYEEEE. V was trimmed by 4 bases and J by 4 bases, leaving 12 bases between them. This CDR3 spans 13 amino acids. In DNA form, the CDR3 reads TGTGCCAGCAGCCCCATTGCCGGGTACGAGCAGTACTTC. Encoded protein: CASSPIAGYEQYF.

The chain couples TRBV27 to TRBJ2-5, with a tentative D call TRBD2 (6 bases). This CDR3 is 14 amino acids long. Trimming took 4 bases from V and 2 from J, leaving 11 bases between them. Germline CDR1 is MNHEY and CDR2 is SMNVEV (reference sequence). The chain's CDR3 is CASSSSSVQETQYF. The CDR3 DNA sequence: TGTGCCAGCAGTTCGTCTAGCGTGCAAGAGACCCAGTACTTC.

The CDR3 loop is CASSQGQGDEKLFF. CDR3 sequence (DNA): TGCGCCAGCAGCCAAGGACAGGGAGATGAAAAACTGTTTTTT. The chain is built from TRBV4-3 and TRBJ1-4; 7 bases agree with TRBD1. V was clipped by 1 base and J by 6 bases; unmatched bases: 2. CDR1 is LGHNA and CDR2 is YSLEER in the germline V gene. CDR3 length equals 14 residues.

CDR3 sequence (DNA): TGCGCCAGCAGCCAACTAACCGCTGACACAGGGGCCGGCTACACCTTC. Translated: CASSQLTADTGAGYTF. The V call is TRBV4-3, the J call TRBJ1-2; TRBD1 matches 7 bases. Germline V lookup: CDR1 LGHNA, CDR2 YSLEER. Trimming at V came to 2 bases and at J to 8 bases, leaving 14 bases not matched to a gene. The CDR3 has 16 amino acids.

The genes are TRBV6-5 and TRBJ2-5, with 10 bases lining up with TRBD2. Germline V lookup: CDR1 MNHEY, CDR2 SVGAGI. V lost 6 bases to trimming and J lost 1 base; unmatched junction nucleotides: 5. The CDR3 has 15 amino acids. The chain's CDR3 is CASSSRLAGQETQYF. The DNA for the CDR3 is TGTGCCAGCAGCTCCCGACTAGCGGGCCAAGAGACCCAGTACTTC.

The CDR3 DNA sequence: TGCGCCAGCAGCTTAAACCTCAATGAGCAGTTCTTC. Its translation: CASSLNLNEQFF. V usage is TRBV5-1 and J usage is TRBJ2-1; D remains ambiguous. Germline CDR1 SGHRS, CDR2 YFSETQ. The CDR3 covers 12 residues. V lost 2 bases, J lost 6 bases, and 6 bases lay in between. Combining the CDR3 with reference TRBV5-1 and TRBJ2-1 gives the whole variable domain KAGVTQTPRYLIKTRGQQVTLSCSPISGHRSVSWYQQTPGQGLQFLFEYFSETQRNKGNFPGRFSGRQFSNSRSEMNVSTLELGDSALYLCASSLNLNEQFFGPGTRLTVL.

The V call is TRBV16, the J call TRBJ2-2; the D gene is possibly TRBD1 (6 bases). Germline CDR1 and CDR2: KGHSY and FQNENV. The length of the CDR3 is 14 residues. V dropped 3 bases and J dropped 6 bases, with 11 bases sitting between them. CDR3 sequence (DNA): TGTGCCAGCAGCCAGCAGGGGTCCGCCGGGGAGCTGTTTTTT. Its protein is CASSQQGSAGELFF.

V and J are TRBV30 and TRBJ2-4; D unclear. Trimming shortened V by 1 base and J by 0 bases, and 7 bases separated the two germline ends. CDR3 size: 14 residues. Germline V gives CDR1 GTSNPN, CDR2 SVGIG (reference sequence). CDR3 protein: CAWSGRGAKNIQYF. The DNA of the CDR3 is TGTGCCTGGAGTGGACGTGGAGCCAAAAACATTCAGTACTTC.

The chain is built from TRBV10-1 and TRBJ2-5; TRBD1 matches at 7 bases. The trim removed 2 bases at V and 2 bases at J, leaving 5 bases unmatched. The CDR3 is 15 residues long. Germline values: CDR1 WNHNN, CDR2 SYGVQD (reference sequence). CDR3 amino acids: CASSEIQGPQETQYF. The CDR3 region has the DNA TGCGCCAGCAGTGAGATACAGGGGCCTCAAGAGACCCAGTACTTC.

The V gene is TRBV7-2, the J gene TRBJ1-4; D remains ambiguous. The V end was cut by 4 bases, the J end by 8 bases, with 14 bases between. The germline V gene encodes CDR1 SGHTA and CDR2 FQGNSA. The CDR3 extends over 14 amino acids. CDR3 loop: CASSSNHVREKLFF. The CDR3 region has the DNA TGTGCCAGCAGCTCGAACCATGTTAGGGAAAAACTGTTTTTT.

This rearrangement joins TRBV19 to TRBJ1-5; D not certain. The CDR3 runs to 15 residues. Trimming left V 7 bases short and J 2 bases short, with 15 bases between. Per germline, CDR1 LNHDA and CDR2 SQIVND (reference sequence). The CDR3: CASMEGGFGNQPQHF. CDR3 DNA: TGTGCCAGTATGGAAGGAGGATTCGGCAATCAGCCCCAGCATTTT.

This rearrangement joins TRBV4-3 to TRBJ1-3; D uncertain. V gave up 0 bases and J gave up 4 bases, with 10 bases separating them. This CDR3 is 15 amino acids long. Germline assignment: CDR1 LGHNA and CDR2 YSLEER. CDR3 protein: CASSQDLLPGNTIYF. The DNA for the CDR3 is TGCGCCAGCAGCCAAGATCTTTTACCCGGAAACACCATATATTTT.

The chain joins TRBV9 to TRBJ2-5, with a tentative D call TRBD2 (6 bases). Trimming pared 0 bases from V and 2 bases from J, leaving 14 bases between. Germline values: CDR1 SGDLS, CDR2 YYNGEE. The CDR3 extends over 16 amino acids. The CDR3 bases are TGTGCCAGCAGCGTAGGGAGGGGAAGTTGGCAAGAGACCCAGTACTTC. This gives the protein CASSVGRGSWQETQYF.